The 17 T cell receptor beta chains listed next were all sequenced from one sample in a study of T cells in Graves' hyperthyroidism and ophthalmopathy. RNA transcripts provided the source from which TCR beta CDR3 regions were amplified. A set of HTBI primers served as the primers for a first-round RT-PCR of the TCR CDR3. One entry per CDR3 protein, called by TCRdb with MiXCR from the multiplex PCR reads. Seen here are approximately 380,000 distinct CDR3 sequences, under 20% observed once, and the top ten hold around two fifths. The sequenced sample consisted of blood. Receptors originate from a man in his late teens or twenties with Graves' ophthalmopathy.

This clonotype has at least ten counts. The chain couples TRBV7-3 to TRBJ1-1, with a possible D match to TRBD1 (6 bases). The CDR3 has 14 amino acids. In germline, CDR1 is SGHTA, CDR2 FQGTGA. Trimming removed 5 bases at V and 5 bases at J, with 15 bases between. The CDR3 DNA reads TGTGCCAGCAGCGAGGGACACGGTAGGACTGAAGCTTTCTTT. This encodes CASSEGHGRTEAFF.

At least ten counts were recorded for this clonotype. The chain carries TRBV3-1 and TRBJ1-4; 10 nucleotides align to TRBD1. The CDR3 totals 16 residues. Germline loops: CDR1 LGHDT, CDR2 YNNKEL (reference sequence). V dropped 4 bases and J dropped 10; count of bases not matched to a gene: 12. For the CDR3, the DNA is TGTGCCAGCAGCCGGCACCCAGGGACAGGGGAGGGAAAACTGTTTTTT. Translated: CASSRHPGTGEGKLFF.

This clonotype was counted between two and nine times. The chain recombines TRBV19 with TRBJ1-1; 8 bases fit TRBD1. Germline V gene lookup returns CDR1 LNHDA and CDR2 SQIVND (reference sequence). V dropped 7 bases and J dropped 7; count of bases not matched to a gene: 8. The CDR3 covers 13 residues. This CDR3 reads CASNRGDEDEAFF. CDR3 nucleotide sequence: TGTGCCAGTAACAGGGGGGATGAGGATGAAGCTTTCTTT.

This clonotype was observed at least ten times. V and J are TRBV5-1 and TRBJ2-7, with 12 bases matching TRBD1. Germline-derived CDR1 and CDR2 are SGHRS and YFSETQ. Trimming cost V 4 bases and J 6 bases; bases outside gene matches: 11. This CDR3 is 16 amino acids long. The CDR3 bases are TGCGCCAGCAGCCCGGCGACAGGGACAGGGGGCAGCGAGCAGTACTTC. Translated, it gives CASSPATGTGGSEQYF.

V usage is TRBV7-9 and J usage is TRBJ2-5, with D perhaps matching TRBD1 or TRBD2 (6 bases each). The germline gives CDR1 SEHNR, CDR2 FQNEAQ (reference sequence). With 2 bases removed from V and 1 base from J, the gap between germline ends came to 23 bases. The CDR3 has 19 amino acids. Here the CDR3 DNA reads TGTGCCAGCAGCTTATCTTGGGGGGATAACGGGGGCCTCCAAGAGACCCAGTACTTC. It is translated as CASSLSWGDNGGLQETQYF.

At least ten counts were recorded for this clonotype. The rearrangement uses TRBV2 and TRBJ2-3; 9 positions match TRBD2. With V trimmed by 1 base and J by 1 base, 6 bases remained unmatched. Germline CDR1 SNHLY, CDR2 FYNNEI. CDR3 length: 17 amino acids. In DNA form, the CDR3 reads TGTGCCAGCAGTGAAGTGTCTAGCGGGGTTGGCACAGATACGCAGTATTTT. This encodes CASSEVSSGVGTDTQYF.

CDR3 amino acids: CASSWQGPDNNSPLHF. The CDR3 region has the DNA TGTGCCAGCAGTTGGCAAGGCCCGGACAATAATTCACCCCTCCACTTT. The chain carries TRBV6-2 or TRBV6-3 and TRBJ1-6; a possible D gene is TRBD1 (5 bases). CDR1 and CDR2 (germline): MNHEY, SVGEGT. V lost 4 bases, J lost 5 bases, and 15 bases lay in between. The CDR3 sequence is 16 residues long.

This clonotype was seen at least ten times. The chain is built from TRBV20-1 and TRBJ2-5, with TRBD2 matching over 8 bases. Germline V gene lookup returns CDR1 DFQATT and CDR2 SNEGSKA (reference sequence). The CDR3 covers 12 residues. J was trimmed by 5 bases and V by 5 bases; bases with no gene match: 4. CDR3 sequence reads: CSAAAGGETQYF. The DNA for the CDR3 is TGCAGTGCTGCCGCGGGAGGCGAGACCCAGTACTTC.

This clonotype was recorded only once. This chain links TRBV6-1 with TRBJ2-7, with D possibly TRBD1 on 6 matching bases. The CDR3 loop spans 15 amino acids. Germline CDR1 reads MNHNS; CDR2 reads SASEGT. Between the trimmed V and J ends, which lost 9 bases and 2 bases, there was a span of 20 bases. CDR3 sequence: CASTPSLGAAYEQYF. The CDR3 region has the DNA TGTGCCAGTACCCCATCCCTGGGGGCTGCCTACGAGCAGTACTTC.

This clonotype was found many times. The genes are TRBV5-1 and TRBJ1-1; TRBD1 is a possible D gene (5 bases). Germline CDR1 is SGHRS and CDR2 is YFSETQ. V was shortened by 6 bases and J by 4 bases, with 16 bases between the two germline ends. This CDR3 comprises 14 residues. The CDR3 sequence: CASTGPGTGTEAFF. The CDR3 region has the DNA TGCGCCAGCACTGGACCGGGGACCGGCACTGAAGCTTTCTTT.

This clonotype was detected a few times. One end of the junction does not line up with germline, which may come from a read error. The chain has TRBV11-1 and TRBJ2-3, with 7 bases matching TRBD1. Germline assignment: CDR1 SGHAT and CDR2 FQDESV (reference sequence). The CDR3 is 15 amino acids. The CDR3 DNA sequence: TGTGCCAGCAGCTCCGGGACAGTGTACACAAATACGCAGTATTTT. Protein product: CASSSGTVYTNTQYF.

Comments on this clonotype: Possible read error: a much larger clone is one base away. The rearrangement uses TRBV6-2 or TRBV6-3 and TRBJ2-3; 11 bases line up with TRBD1. This CDR3 is 18 amino acids long. In germline, CDR1 is MNHEY, CDR2 SVGEGT. The CDR3 DNA follows: TGTGCCGGCAGTTATTCTACAACCGGGACAGGGGGATTCGATACGCAGTATTTT. It encodes CAGSYSTTGTGGFDTQYF.

This rearrangement joins TRBV28 to TRBJ2-7; possible D gene TRBD2, 7 bases. V was trimmed by 4 bases and J by 6 bases, leaving 16 bases between them. This CDR3 has 14 amino acids. Germline V gives CDR1 MDHEN, CDR2 SYDVKM. CDR3 sequence reads: CASSSVGRGGEQYF. The CDR3 region has the DNA TGTGCCAGCAGTTCGGTGGGAAGGGGGGGCGAGCAGTACTTC.

This clonotype was detected many times. The J gene is TRBJ1-2, the V gene TRBV7-2, with unresolved D. V shed 2 bases and J shed 6 bases, with 16 bases lying between them. Germline V gives CDR1 SGHTA, CDR2 FQGNSA. The CDR3 has 15 amino acids. The CDR3 DNA sequence: TGTGCCAGCAGCTTATCCCCATCGGGTTCCGATGGCTACACCTTC. Translating it yields CASSLSPSGSDGYTF.

This clonotype was picked up many times. The V call is TRBV27, the J call TRBJ2-6; 7 bases agree with TRBD1. The CDR3 has 17 residues. Germline loops: CDR1 MNHEY, CDR2 SMNVEV (reference sequence). V shed 5 bases, J shed 2 bases, and the junction held 9 bases outside the gene matches. CDR3 sequence reads: CASSPRQGQAGANVLTF. The CDR3, as DNA: TGTGCCAGCAGTCCAAGACAGGGCCAGGCTGGGGCCAACGTCCTGACTTTC.

This chain links TRBV6-1 with TRBJ1-1; D gene unclear. The CDR3 covers 12 residues. Germline CDR1 reads MNHNS; CDR2 reads SASEGT. The V end lost 6 bases, the J end lost 7 bases, and 12 bases lay between the germline ends. CDR3 protein: CASSPGYGEAFF. Written as DNA, the CDR3 is TGTGCCAGCAGCCCTGGGTACGGTGAAGCTTTCTTT.

The rearrangement uses TRBV24-1 and TRBJ2-2; D not resolved. The germline CDR1 and CDR2 sequences are KGHDR and SFDVKD. Trimming took off 4 bases at V and 5 bases at J, with 10 bases between the two ends. The CDR3 consists of 14 residues. The CDR3 DNA reads as TGTGCCACCAGTGAACCCTGGGAAACCGGGGAGCTGTTTTTT. Translated: CATSEPWETGELFF.